This record looks at one T cell receptor (beta chain) sequence and its context. This sample is part of a study of blood T cell repertoires in COVID-19. Study details: Nucleic acid was either cDNA or gDNA, and it came from T cells, B-cell-depleted T cells, or PBMCs.

Per germline, CDR1 KGHSH and CDR2 LQKENI. The CDR3 extends over 14 amino acids. Trimming left V 3 bases short and J 5 bases short, with 13 bases between. The data were produced by immunoSEQ multiplex PCR, yet TCRdb's version contains in-frame clones alone and is incomplete. Among hundreds of thousands of clones, 70% to 90% were seen once, and the ten largest hold 0.98%. The chain links TRBV18 to TRBJ1-1, with D unclear. This sequence was found in a man in his forties with acute or convalescent COVID-19. The source material was peripheral blood. The CDR3 reads CASSPQEGRTEAFF. The CDR3, as DNA: TGTGCCAGCTCACCCCAGGAAGGGAGGACTGAAGCTTTCTTT.